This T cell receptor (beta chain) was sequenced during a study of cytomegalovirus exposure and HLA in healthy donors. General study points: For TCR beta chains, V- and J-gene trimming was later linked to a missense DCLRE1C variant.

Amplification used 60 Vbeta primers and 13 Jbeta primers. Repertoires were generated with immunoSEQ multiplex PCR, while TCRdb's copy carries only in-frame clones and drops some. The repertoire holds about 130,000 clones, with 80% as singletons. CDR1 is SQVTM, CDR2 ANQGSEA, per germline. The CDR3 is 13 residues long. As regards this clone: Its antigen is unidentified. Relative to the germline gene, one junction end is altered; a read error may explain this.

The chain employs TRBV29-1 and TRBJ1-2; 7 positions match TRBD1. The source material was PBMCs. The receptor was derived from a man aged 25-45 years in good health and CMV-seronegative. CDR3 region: CSTEGQPQDGYPF. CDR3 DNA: TGCAGCACGGAGGGACAGCCTCAAGATGGCTACCCCTTC.